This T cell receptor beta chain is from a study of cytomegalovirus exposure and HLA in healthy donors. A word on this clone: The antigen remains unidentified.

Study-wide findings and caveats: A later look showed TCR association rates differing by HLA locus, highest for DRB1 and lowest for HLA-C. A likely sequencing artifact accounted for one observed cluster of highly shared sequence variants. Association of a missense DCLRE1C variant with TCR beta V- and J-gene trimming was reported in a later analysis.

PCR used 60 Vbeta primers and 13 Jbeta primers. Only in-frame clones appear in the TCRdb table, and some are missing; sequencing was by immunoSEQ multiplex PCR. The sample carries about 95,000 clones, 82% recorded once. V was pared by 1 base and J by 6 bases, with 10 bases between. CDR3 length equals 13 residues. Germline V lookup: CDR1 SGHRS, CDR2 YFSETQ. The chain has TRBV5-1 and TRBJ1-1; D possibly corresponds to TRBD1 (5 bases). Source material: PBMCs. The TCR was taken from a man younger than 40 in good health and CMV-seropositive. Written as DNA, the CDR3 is TGCGCCAGCAGCTTGAAACAGGCCGCTGAAGCTTTCTTT. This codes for CASSLKQAAEAFF.